A selection of T cell receptor beta chains follows, all from one sample in a study of shared clonotypes between healthy human individuals. The table came from immunoSEQ multiplex PCR; TCRdb's copy has only in-frame clones and leaves some out. Of hundreds of thousands of clones detected, roughly 96% appear once; the ten largest clones hold less than 0.12%. Sequencing was performed on naive CD8+ T cells sorted from blood. Receptors originate from a woman in her twenties or thirties in good health. CDR3s include the opening cysteine and the closing phenylalanine or tryptophan. The D gene is left open where the match is weak. Clone size, where shown, is once, few, many, or a class for clones that have expanded.

J gene	D gene	V gene	clone size	CDR3 DNA	CDR3 protein
TRBJ2-7	TRBD1	TRBV10-3	.	TGTGCCATCAGTGAGTCGTCGGACAGGACTTACGAGCAGTACTTC	CAISESSDRTYEQYF
TRBJ2-5	.	TRBV7-8	.	TGTGCCAGCAGCTTAGATTCAGTGTACCAAGAGACCCAGTACTTC	CASSLDSVYQETQYF
TRBJ1-1	.	TRBV27	once	TGTGCCAGCAGTCGACGGGGTGAAGCTTTCTTT	CASSRRGEAFF
TRBJ1-1	.	TRBV9	.	TGTGCCAGCAGGAGGGGTGGGGAGGGCACTGAAGCTTTCTTT	CASRRGGEGTEAFF
TRBJ1-5	.	TRBV27	.	TGTGCCAGCAGATTAACAGGGTTACCAAATCAGCCCCAGCATTTT	CASRLTGLPNQPQHF
TRBJ1-2	.	TRBV5-6	.	TGTGCCAGCAGCTTGGTCAGTTACTATGGCTACACCTTC	CASSLVSYYGYTF
TRBJ2-3	.	TRBV21-1	.	TGTGCCAGCAGCACCAGGACAGGCGATACGCAGTATTTT	CASSTRTGDTQYF
TRBJ2-1	.	TRBV12-5	once	TGTGCTAGTGGGCGAACAGGTTTCAATGAGCAGTTCTTC	CASGRTGFNEQFF
TRBJ2-3	.	TRBV11-2	.	TGTGCCAGCAGCCGGGCCCTTGATACGCAGTATTTT	CASSRALDTQYF
TRBJ2-7	TRBD1	TRBV5-6	once	TGTGCCAGCAGCTTATTAGGGGAACAGGGGGCCTACGAGCAGTACTTC	CASSLLGEQGAYEQYF
TRBJ2-7	.	TRBV6-5	.	TGTGCCAGCGGTATAATCTACGAGCAGTACTTC	CASGIIYEQYF
TRBJ1-5	.	TRBV5-5	.	TGTGCCAGCAGCTTGGACAGGTCCAATCAGCCCCAGCATTTT	CASSLDRSNQPQHF
TRBJ2-3	.	TRBV4-1	.	TGCGCCAGCAGCCAGCCTCATGACGGCACAGATACGCAGTATTTT	CASSQPHDGTDTQYF
TRBJ2-7	.	TRBV27	.	TGTGCCAGCAGTTTATCTCAGACAGGTTGGTACGAGCAGTACTTC	CASSLSQTGWYEQYF
TRBJ2-4	.	TRBV16	.	TGTGCCAGCAGCCAACAGGGGGCCAAAAACATTCAGTACTTC	CASSQQGAKNIQYF
TRBJ2-3	.	TRBV5-5	.	TGTGCCAGCAGCTTGGTAGCGGAGACAGATACGCAGTATTTT	CASSLVAETDTQYF
TRBJ1-5	.	TRBV7-9	.	TGTGCCAGCAGCTTACCCGGGGGTTATCAGCCCCAGCATTTT	CASSLPGGYQPQHF
TRBJ1-3	.	TRBV9	.	TGTGCCAGCAGCCCCGCCGGAAACACCATATATTTT	CASSPAGNTIYF
TRBJ2-5	TRBD1	TRBV27	.	TGTGCCAGCAGTTTAGTCGGGACAGGGCAAGAGACCCAGTACTTC	CASSLVGTGQETQYF
TRBJ2-7	.	TRBV7-9	once	TGTGCCAGCAGCTCAGGGGCACAACCCGAGCAGTACTTC	CASSSGAQPEQYF
TRBJ2-1	TRBD2	TRBV13	.	TGTGCCAGCAGCTTAGGCCTAGCGGCTTACAATGAGCAGTTCTTC	CASSLGLAAYNEQFF
TRBJ2-1	TRBD2	TRBV19	.	TGTGCCAGTAGTATAGATCGGCTAGCGGCCTACAATGAGCAGTTCTTC	CASSIDRLAAYNEQFF
TRBJ2-3	TRBD2	TRBV27	.	TGTGCCAGCAGTTTTGCTCTAGCGGGAGGTAGCACAGATACGCAGTATTTT	CASSFALAGGSTDTQYF
TRBJ1-3	.	TRBV5-6	.	TGTGCCAGCAGCTTGGTACTCGCCCCGAGCTCTGGAAACACCATATATTTT	CASSLVLAPSSGNTIYF
TRBJ2-7	TRBD1	TRBV29-1	.	TGCAGCGTGGGGGACAGAGACTCCTACGAGCAGTACTTC	CSVGDRDSYEQYF
TRBJ2-3	.	TRBV9	.	TGTGCCAGCAGCGTAGATGGGAGTGTCGCAGATACGCAGTATTTT	CASSVDGSVADTQYF
TRBJ2-7	TRBD1	TRBV5-5	.	TGTGCCAGCAGCAATACTCCGGGACAGGGTTCCATCGAGCAGTACTTC	CASSNTPGQGSIEQYF
TRBJ2-7	TRBD1	TRBV7-8	.	TGTGCCAGCAGCTTAAGGGGACAGATCGAGCAGTACTTC	CASSLRGQIEQYF
TRBJ2-5	.	TRBV15	.	TGTGCCACCAGCATACTGGGGTACCAAGAGACCCAGTACTTC	CATSILGYQETQYF
TRBJ1-2	.	TRBV13	.	TGTGCCAGCAGCTTAGAGGCCTTAGCATCACCTAACTATGGCTACACCTTC	CASSLEALASPNYGYTF
TRBJ1-5	TRBD1	TRBV4-2	.	TGTGCCAGCAGCCAAGAGACGGGACAGGGTATTTGGCCCCAGCATTTT	CASSQETGQGIWPQHF
TRBJ2-7	.	TRBV29-1	.	TGCAGCGTTGAAGATCGAGTAGGAACCTACGAGCAGTACTTC	CSVEDRVGTYEQYF
TRBJ2-7	.	TRBV10-3	.	TGTGCCATCAGTGACCAGGACGGGTCCGGACTACGCGAGCAGTACTTC	CAISDQDGSGLREQYF
TRBJ1-2	.	TRBV4-1	.	TGCGCCAGCAGCCAAGTAGGGGCCCTTAACTATGGCTACACCTTC	CASSQVGALNYGYTF
TRBJ1-2	TRBD1	TRBV27	.	TGTGCCAGCAACCCGACAGGGACAATCTATGGCTACACCTTC	CASNPTGTIYGYTF
TRBJ2-7	.	TRBV2	.	TGTGCCAGCATCTCCCAAATGAGAGTGGACGAGCAGTACTTC	CASISQMRVDEQYF